One T cell receptor (beta chain) is described in this entry. No antigen is known for it. No base qualities exist here, and no much larger clone lies one base off it. The record originates from a study of cytomegalovirus exposure and HLA in healthy donors (dated by TCRdb to the late 2010s). Regarding the research as a whole: According to an earlier analysis of 587 of the donors, about 179 million T cells yielded approximately 120 million unique TCR beta sequences and 276 Gb of sequence data. The T cell repertoires of 700 or so subjects were profiled by immunosequencing and related to cytomegalovirus serostatus. The later analysis used no new phenotypic data to find candidate immune exposures, relying instead on TCR beta sequences and their occurrence across donors. Among about 370 genotyped donors of the cohort, an average of approximately 240,000 unique TCR beta nucleotide sequences was sequenced per donor, of which about 19% were non-productive. In an earlier analysis of 550 to 700 of the donors, high-throughput TCR beta sequencing was used to judge whether each TCR beta V gene segment behaved as functional or pseudogenic. A later genetic analysis used genome-wide SNP genotypes for 398 of the 666 donors, treating that subset as a discovery cohort. Around 330 gigabases of sequencing data and about 92 million unique TCR sequences made up an early release that covered several hundred HLA-typed donors. About 5 DR-DQ haplotypes were handled as single units for association and clustering, since linkage in the cohort was strong. All discovery cohort repertoires had been generated on a single sequencing platform. Both class I and class II loci were covered by HLA typing, at four-digit resolution. Donor age, sex, ethnicity and CMV serostatus were compiled together with the repertoire data. The aim of the study was to test whether cataloging public T cell receptors could identify signatures of past pathogen exposure. The number of donors typed differed by locus, with about 620-630 for A, B, C, DRB1 and DQB1, roughly 520 for DQA1, under 610 for DPA1, and over 400 for DPB1. A separate validation cohort of about 110 different subjects was used in addition to the approximately 700-subject first cohort. Among the roughly 430 genotyped donors, approximately 82% belonged to the genetic ancestry cluster associated with self-reported Caucasian donors. A later analysis re-examined previously published TCR beta repertoires from around 670 donors and added high-resolution HLA genotyping to investigate patterns of TCR occurrence. To predict cytomegalovirus infection status, the study combined high-throughput TCR immunosequencing, statistical association of individual TCRs with disease status, and machine learning.

The cohort comprised some 680 healthy bone marrow donors. Cohort members were all nominally healthy when sampled, although unrecorded immune exposures were likely present. The donor was CMV seronegative and was included in the group of about 350 seronegative cohort members. Each donor provided a peripheral blood sample, and peripheral blood mononuclear cells were used for TCR beta sequencing. The Qiagen DNeasy Blood Extraction Kit was used to extract genomic DNA from the blood cell samples. What the authors observed across the whole study: Linkage disequilibrium might explain the correlated functional status among segregating V segments, but an unknown experimental factor could not be excluded. When HLA alleles, especially DR and DQ, strongly co-occurred, TCR associations were difficult to assign to individual alleles. Some IMGT-functional V segments, including TRBV6-2 and TRBV6-3, could not be distinguished by the 87-base-pair reads and were therefore excluded. Roughly uniform sequencing depth across donors was assumed in presence/absence analyses, although this assumption may not hold. Several of the top co-occurrence clusters appeared to be linked to parvovirus B19, influenza, CMV and Epstein-Barr virus, according to a later analysis. The study listed 164 TCR beta chains as associated with cytomegalovirus. A further reported finding was that TCR beta sequences accurately predicted the HLA-A and HLA-B alleles for most subjects in the first cohort. In a later analysis, TCR association rates were found to vary across HLA loci, with the most associated TCRs seen for DRB1 alleles and the fewest for HLA-C alleles. Because some donors lacked HLA typing at each locus, the association tests relied only on the typed subset. A few of the identified cytomegalovirus-associated TCR beta chains were confirmed in vitro to be specific for cytomegalovirus antigens. CMV serostatus was the only immune exposure information available for the cohort. In a later genetic analysis, fewer N-insertions in productive TCRs were reported among donors in an Asian-associated ancestry cluster than the roughly 700-donor mean. Most TCR sequences were seen in very few donors, while some public TCRs were found in many individuals. Broadly in line with IMGT annotations, most TCR beta V segments showed up in productive rearrangements about 87% or about 30% of the time in an earlier analysis of 450 to 750 of the donors. Compared with equally common non-associated chains, HLA-associated TCR beta chains in a later analysis were more clonally expanded and had lower generation probabilities. A group of highly shared sequence variants was considered likely to be a technical artifact of the sequencing pipeline. Cytomegalovirus status was reported to be diagnosed by the classifier with high specificity and sensitivity in both the original and validation cohorts. Because counts were too low, roughly 18 rarely observed V segments, including chromosome 9 orphons, were left out of the earlier analysis of 587 of the donors. This cohort had only TCR beta chains sequenced, and the lack of alpha or paired-chain data limited which features could be detected. In a later analysis, most CMV-associated TCR beta chains were found to appear HLA-restricted, with HLA associations seemingly driven largely by CMV exposure. It was suggested by the authors that the approach could potentially be generalized to other disease states and immunological phenotypes. At a false discovery rate of 0.05, a later analysis linked roughly 17,000 TCR beta sequences to specific HLA alleles. An association between a missense DCLRE1C variant and V-gene and J-gene trimming of TCR beta chains was found in a later genetic analysis and replicated in an independent cohort.

The CDR3 has 14 amino acids, counting the end cysteine and phenylalanine. The read is trimmed to its CDR3 DNA, 42 bases read in frame from base 1. The germline V gene provides CDR1 SGDLS and CDR2 YYNGEE. Germline trimming amounts to 4 bases on V and 3 bases on J, with 6 as the count of junction bases outside the gene matches. The protocol used for the library was the immunoSEQ multiplex PCR assay. The multiplex PCR relied on a mix of 60 forward primers for TCR Vbeta segments and 13 reverse primers for TCR Jbeta segments. The CDR3 region of rearranged TCR beta genes was amplified from genomic DNA by a multiplex PCR assay. The Illumina HiSeq System was used to sequence the amplified TCR beta libraries as 87-base-pair reads. The source study handled its data this way. A later analysis counted approximately 76 million unique TCR beta chains across the 500 to 850 repertoires, and 10 million to 11 million of these chains were shared by at least two donors. Raw reads were error-corrected and collapsed into unique sequences by a nearest-neighbor algorithm in which closely related sequences were merged to remove PCR and sequencing errors. To assign V, D and J gene segments, CDR3 sequences were aligned to IMGT reference sequences. Each retained sequence needed at least a six-nucleotide match to both a V gene segment and a J gene segment. Rearrangements were classified as productive when the CDR3 lacked stop codons and remained in frame with V and J, and all other rearrangements were classified as non-productive. CDR3 was defined according to IMGT convention as the region running from the second conserved V-encoded cysteine to the conserved J-encoded phenylalanine. The earlier analysis of 587 of the donors excluded sequences that lacked an unambiguous match to a single V gene segment. In an earlier analysis of approximately 550 of the donors, V segments were called functional above 56.7% productive rearrangements and were called segregating when the between-donor standard deviation exceeded 5%. A statistical classification framework was developed to diagnose cytomegalovirus status using the catalog of TCR beta chain sequences. In a later analysis, TCR nucleotide sequences were compared against IMGT/GENE-DB human TR gene sequences so that V and J genes could be assigned. A later analysis assigned CDR3 sequences and most-parsimonious VDJ recombination scenarios with the TCRdist pipeline. A later analysis defined each TCR beta chain by its CDR3 amino acid sequence plus V-gene family, and excluded reads lacking a unique V-gene family. To address suspected cross-contamination and a sequencing artifact, a later analysis removed 450 to 700 highly shared, low-generation-probability nucleotide sequences. In a later analysis, a clonal expansion index was calculated for each public chain from normalized within-repertoire ranks of inferred template counts. A later analysis computed generation probabilities with a VDJ recombination model fitted to out-of-frame rearrangements, and checked the results against IGoR. In a later analysis, hypergeometric tests were used to score TCR-TCR, TCR-HLA and TCR-CMV co-occurrence, with a repertoire-size bias correction applied to TCR pairs. A later analysis estimated false discovery rates by permuting HLA or CMV assignments 20 times. In a later analysis, co-occurring TCRs were grouped using DBSCAN, and TCRdist sequence similarity was added for clustering within HLA-allele-positive subsets. Co-occurrence clustering excluded repertoires with fewer than 30,000 or more than 120,000 public chains, plus five with anomalous nucleotide sharing. This is the immuneACCESS table as TCRdb keeps it, with only in-frame sequences that have V and J called. A part of the clones is gone; compared with another copy, unresolved V genes explain less than half, and the rest is unexplained. V and J calls and clone size are as listed in that table; D and trimming were resolved from the DNA. This sample has fewer than 200,000 clones in its table, and around three quarters of those were observed once. The ten largest clones take up roughly 2% of the sample.

This chain is built from TRBV9 and TRBJ2-7; the junction holds 8 bases that match TRBD2. Sample: PBMCs. The receptor comes from a man aged 40-49 years in good health and CMV-seronegative. The DNA sequence is TGTGCCAGCAGCCCCCGGACTAGCAACTACGAGCAGTACTTC. Its protein is CASSPRTSNYEQYF.